The clone carrying this T cell receptor (beta chain) was seen only a few times. These data belong to a study of blood T cell repertoires in COVID-19. Study at large: The United States, Italy and Spain supplied acute and convalescent COVID-19 samples. PBMCs, B-cell-depleted T cells, or T cells provided the cDNA or gDNA that made up the material.

As handled by the study authors: Estimated nucleated cell counts came from reference gene primer amplification. The assay was immunoSEQ multiplex PCR, and TCRdb's table has in-frame clones only and misses some. For V, J and clone size, that table is used; D and trimming come from the DNA. The sample consists of around 310,000 clones, around 90% of them appearing once. Seattle cases were enrolled at active infection and followed longitudinally. The V gene's germline CDR1 is SGHNT and CDR2 YYREEE (reference sequence). The CDR3 length is 12 residues. V lost 5 bases to trimming and J lost 3 bases; unmatched junction nucleotides: 1.

The gene calls are TRBV5-4 and TRBJ2-7; the match to TRBD2 covers 8 bases. This TCR was recovered from a woman in her thirties or forties with COVID-19, enrolled during active disease. What was sequenced was peripheral blood. In DNA, the CDR3 is TGTGCCAGCAGGGGACTAGGCTACGAGCAGTACTTC. The encoded protein is CASRGLGYEQYF.